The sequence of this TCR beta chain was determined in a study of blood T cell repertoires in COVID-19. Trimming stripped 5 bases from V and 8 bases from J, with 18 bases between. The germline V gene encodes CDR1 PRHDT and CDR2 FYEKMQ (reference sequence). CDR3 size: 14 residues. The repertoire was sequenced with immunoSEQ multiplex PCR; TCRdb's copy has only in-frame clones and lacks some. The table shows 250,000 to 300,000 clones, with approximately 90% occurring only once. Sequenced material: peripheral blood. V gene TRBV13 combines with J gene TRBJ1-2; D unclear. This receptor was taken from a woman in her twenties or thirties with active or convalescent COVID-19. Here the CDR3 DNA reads TGTGCCAGCAGCCGACTCTCTTCATCCGGGGGCTACACCTTC. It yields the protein CASSRLSSSGGYTF.